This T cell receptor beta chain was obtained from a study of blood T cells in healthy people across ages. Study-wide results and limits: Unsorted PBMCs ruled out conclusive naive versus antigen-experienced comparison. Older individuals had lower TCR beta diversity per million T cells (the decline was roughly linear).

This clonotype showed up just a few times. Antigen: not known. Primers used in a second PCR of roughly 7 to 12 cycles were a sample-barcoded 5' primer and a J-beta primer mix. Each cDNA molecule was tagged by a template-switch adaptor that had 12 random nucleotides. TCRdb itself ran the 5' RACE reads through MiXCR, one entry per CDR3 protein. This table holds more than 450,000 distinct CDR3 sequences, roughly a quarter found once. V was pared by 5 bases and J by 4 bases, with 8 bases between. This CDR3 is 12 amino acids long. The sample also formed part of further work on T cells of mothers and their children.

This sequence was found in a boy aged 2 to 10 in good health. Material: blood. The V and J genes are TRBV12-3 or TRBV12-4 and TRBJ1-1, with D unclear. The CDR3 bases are TGTGCCAGCAGTACGGCCCCCACTGAAGCTTTCTTT. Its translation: CASSTAPTEAFF.